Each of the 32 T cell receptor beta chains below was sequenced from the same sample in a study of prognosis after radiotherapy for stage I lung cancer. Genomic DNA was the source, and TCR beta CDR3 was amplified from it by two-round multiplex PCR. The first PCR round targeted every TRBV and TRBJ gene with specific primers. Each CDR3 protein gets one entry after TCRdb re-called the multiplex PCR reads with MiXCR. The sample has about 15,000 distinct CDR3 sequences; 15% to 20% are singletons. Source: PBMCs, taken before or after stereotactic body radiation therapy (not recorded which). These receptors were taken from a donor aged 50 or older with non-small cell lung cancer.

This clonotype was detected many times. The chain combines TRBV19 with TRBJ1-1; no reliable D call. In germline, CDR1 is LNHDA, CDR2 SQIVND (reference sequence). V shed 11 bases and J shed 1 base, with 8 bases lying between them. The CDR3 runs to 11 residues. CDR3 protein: CAAQSNTEAFF. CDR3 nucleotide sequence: TGTGCCGCTCAGTCGAACACTGAAGCTTTCTTT.

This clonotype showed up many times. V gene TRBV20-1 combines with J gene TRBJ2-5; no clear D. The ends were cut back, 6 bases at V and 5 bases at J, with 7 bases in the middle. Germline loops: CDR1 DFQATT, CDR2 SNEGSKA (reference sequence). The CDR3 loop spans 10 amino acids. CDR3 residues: CSAARETQYF. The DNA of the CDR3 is TGCAGTGCCGCAAGGGAGACCCAGTACTTC.

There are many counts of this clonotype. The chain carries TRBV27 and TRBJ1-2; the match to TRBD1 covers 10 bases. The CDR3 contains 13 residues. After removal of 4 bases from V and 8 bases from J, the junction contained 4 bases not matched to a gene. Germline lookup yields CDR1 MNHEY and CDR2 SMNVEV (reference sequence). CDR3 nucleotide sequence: TGTGCCAGCAGTTGGACAGGGGGGTTGGGCTACACCTTC. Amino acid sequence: CASSWTGGLGYTF.

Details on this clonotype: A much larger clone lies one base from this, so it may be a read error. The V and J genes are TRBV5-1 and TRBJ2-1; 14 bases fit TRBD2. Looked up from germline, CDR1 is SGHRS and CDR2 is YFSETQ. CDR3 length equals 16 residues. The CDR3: CAGSSRLAGGHNEQFF. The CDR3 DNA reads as TGCGCCGGCAGCTCCCGACTAGCGGGGGGGCACAATGAGCAGTTCTTC.

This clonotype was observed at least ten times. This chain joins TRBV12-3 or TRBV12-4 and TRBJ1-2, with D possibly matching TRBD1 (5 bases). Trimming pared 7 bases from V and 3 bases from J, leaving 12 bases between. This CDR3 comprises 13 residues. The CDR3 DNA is TGTGCCAGCAAGCTCGGGACTCACTATGGCTACACCTTC. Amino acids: CASKLGTHYGYTF.

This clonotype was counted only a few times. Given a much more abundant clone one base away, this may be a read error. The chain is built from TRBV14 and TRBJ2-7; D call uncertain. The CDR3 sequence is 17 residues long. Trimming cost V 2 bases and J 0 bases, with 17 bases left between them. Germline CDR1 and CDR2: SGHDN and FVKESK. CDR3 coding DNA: TGTGCCAGCAGCCAAACCCGCTCGACTTGTTACTCCTACGAGCAGTACTTC. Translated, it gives CASSQTRSTCYSYEQYF. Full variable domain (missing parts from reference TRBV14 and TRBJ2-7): EAGVTQFPSHSVIEKGQTVTLRCDPISGHDNLYWYRRVMGKEIKFLLHFVKESKQDESGMPNNRFLAERTGGTYSTLKVQPAELEDSGVYFCASSQTRSTCYSYEQYFGPGTRLTVT.

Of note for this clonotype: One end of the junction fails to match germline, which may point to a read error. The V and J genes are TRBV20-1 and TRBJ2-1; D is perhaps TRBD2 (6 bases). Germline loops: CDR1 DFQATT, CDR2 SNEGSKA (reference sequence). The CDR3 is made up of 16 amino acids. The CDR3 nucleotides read TGCGGCAGTAGCGGAGGGCGCGGGCTATTTTACATTGAGCAGTTCTTC. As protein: CGSSGGRGLFYIEQFF.

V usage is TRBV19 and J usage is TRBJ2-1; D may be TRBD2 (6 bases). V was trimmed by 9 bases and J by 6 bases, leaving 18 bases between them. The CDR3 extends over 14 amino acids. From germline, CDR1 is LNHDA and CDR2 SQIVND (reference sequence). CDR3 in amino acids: CASKLEGTFNEQFF. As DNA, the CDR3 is TGTGCCAGCAAGCTGGAGGGTACCTTCAATGAGCAGTTCTTC.

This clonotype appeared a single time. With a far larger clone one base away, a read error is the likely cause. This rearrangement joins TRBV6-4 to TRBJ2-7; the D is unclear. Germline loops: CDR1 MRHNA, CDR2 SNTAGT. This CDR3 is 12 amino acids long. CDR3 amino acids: CASRGTAAEHYF. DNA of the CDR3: TGTGCCAGCAGAGGTACAGCTGCCGAGCATTACTTC.

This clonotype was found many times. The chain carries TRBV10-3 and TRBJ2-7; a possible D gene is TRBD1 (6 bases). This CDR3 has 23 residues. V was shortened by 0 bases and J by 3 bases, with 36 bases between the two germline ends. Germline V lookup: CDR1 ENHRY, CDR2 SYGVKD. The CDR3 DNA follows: TGTGCCATCAGTGAGTCTGACCCATACAGGGACGAGGGGCTGCGTGGTGCCTACTACGAGCAGTACTTC. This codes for CAISESDPYRDEGLRGAYYEQYF.

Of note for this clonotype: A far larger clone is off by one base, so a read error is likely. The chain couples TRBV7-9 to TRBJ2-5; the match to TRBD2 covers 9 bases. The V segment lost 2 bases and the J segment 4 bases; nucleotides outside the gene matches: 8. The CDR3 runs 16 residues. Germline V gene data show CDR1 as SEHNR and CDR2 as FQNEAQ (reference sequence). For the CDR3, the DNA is TGTGCCAGCAGCTTAAGTGGCGGGAGGGTCGTAGAGACCCAGTACTTC. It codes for CASSLSGGRVVETQYF.

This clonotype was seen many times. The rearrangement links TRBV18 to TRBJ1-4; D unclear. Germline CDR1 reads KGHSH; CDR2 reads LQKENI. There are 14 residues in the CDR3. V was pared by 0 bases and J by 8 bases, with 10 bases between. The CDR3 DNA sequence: TGTGCCAGCTCACCACCTGGGGTTCGAGAAAAACTGTTTTTT. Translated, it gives CASSPPGVREKLFF.

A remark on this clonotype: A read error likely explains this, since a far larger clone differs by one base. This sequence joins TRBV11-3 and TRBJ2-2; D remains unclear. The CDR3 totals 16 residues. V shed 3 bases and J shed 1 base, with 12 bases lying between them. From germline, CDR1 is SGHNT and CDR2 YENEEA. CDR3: CASSFGLTVNTGELFF. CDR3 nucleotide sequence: TGTGCCAGCAGCTTTGGGTTAACAGTGAACACCGGGGAGCTGTTTTTT. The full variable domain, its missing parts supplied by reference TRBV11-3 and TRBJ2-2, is EAGVVQSPRYKIIEKKQPVAFWCNPISGHNTLYWYLQNLGQGPELLIRYENEEAVDDSQLPKDRFSAERLKGVDSTLKIQPAELGDSAVYLCASSFGLTVNTGELFFGEGSRLTVL.

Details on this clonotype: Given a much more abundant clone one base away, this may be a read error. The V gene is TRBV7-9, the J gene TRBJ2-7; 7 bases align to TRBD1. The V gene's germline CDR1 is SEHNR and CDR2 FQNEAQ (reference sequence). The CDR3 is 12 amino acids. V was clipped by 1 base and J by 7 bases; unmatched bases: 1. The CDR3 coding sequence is TGTGCCAGCAGCTTAGACAGGGGTGAGCAGTACTTC. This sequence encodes CASSLDRGEQYF. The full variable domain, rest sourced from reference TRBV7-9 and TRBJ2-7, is DTGVSQNPRHKITKRGQNVTFRCDPISEHNRLYWYRQTLGQGPEFLTYFQNEAQLEKSRLLSDRFSAERPKGSFSTLEIQRTEQGDSAMYLCASSLDRGEQYFGPGTRLTVT.

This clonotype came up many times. CDR3 in amino acids: CASSPGLAGPGELFF. As DNA, the CDR3 is TGTGCCAGCAGCCCTGGACTAGCGGGGCCCGGGGAGCTGTTTTTT. V is TRBV7-6 and J is TRBJ2-2; 12 nucleotides align to TRBD2. Trimming took 5 bases from V and 6 from J; bases not matched to a gene: 4. Germline values: CDR1 SGHVS, CDR2 FNYEAQ. The CDR3 consists of 15 residues.

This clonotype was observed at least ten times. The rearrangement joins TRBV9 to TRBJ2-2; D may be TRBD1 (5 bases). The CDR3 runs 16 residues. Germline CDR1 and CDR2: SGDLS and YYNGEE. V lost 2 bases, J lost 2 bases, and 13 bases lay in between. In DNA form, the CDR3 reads TGTGCCAGCAGCGTCCTAGGGGTATATAACACCGGGGAGCTGTTTTTT. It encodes CASSVLGVYNTGELFF.

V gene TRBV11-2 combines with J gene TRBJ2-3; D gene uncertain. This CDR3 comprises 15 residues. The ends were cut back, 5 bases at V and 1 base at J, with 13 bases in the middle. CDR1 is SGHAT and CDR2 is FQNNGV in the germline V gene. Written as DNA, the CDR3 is TGTGCCAGCAGCCTCGGCACTTCAGGCACAGATACGCAGTATTTT. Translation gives CASSLGTSGTDTQYF.

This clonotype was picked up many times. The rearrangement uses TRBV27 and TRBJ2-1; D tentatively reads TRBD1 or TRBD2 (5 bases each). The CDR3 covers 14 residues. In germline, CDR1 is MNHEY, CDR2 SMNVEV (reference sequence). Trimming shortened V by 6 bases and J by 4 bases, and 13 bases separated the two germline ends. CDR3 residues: CASRPGRRYNEQFF. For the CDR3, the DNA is TGTGCCAGCAGACCGGGACGGAGGTACAATGAGCAGTTCTTC.

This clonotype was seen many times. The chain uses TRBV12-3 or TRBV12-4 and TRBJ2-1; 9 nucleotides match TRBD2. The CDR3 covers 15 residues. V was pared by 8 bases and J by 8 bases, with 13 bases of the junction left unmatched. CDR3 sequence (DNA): TGTGCCAGCGTTTCCGGCGGGGGGGCGGTAGATGAGCAGTTCTTC. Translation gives CASVSGGGAVDEQFF.

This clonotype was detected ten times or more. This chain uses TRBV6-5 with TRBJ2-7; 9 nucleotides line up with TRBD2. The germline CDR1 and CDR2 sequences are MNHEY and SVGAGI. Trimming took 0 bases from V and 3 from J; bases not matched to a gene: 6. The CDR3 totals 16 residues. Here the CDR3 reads CASSYSQGAGGYEQYF. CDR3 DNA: TGTGCCAGCAGTTACTCGCAGGGAGCGGGAGGCTACGAGCAGTACTTC.

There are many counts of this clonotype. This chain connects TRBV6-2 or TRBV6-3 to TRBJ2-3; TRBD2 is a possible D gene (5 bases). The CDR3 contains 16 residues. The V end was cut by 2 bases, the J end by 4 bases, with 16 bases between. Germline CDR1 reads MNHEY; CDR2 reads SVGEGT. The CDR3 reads CASSYGFGVASDTQYF. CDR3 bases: TGTGCCAGCAGTTACGGTTTCGGGGTAGCGTCAGATACGCAGTATTTT.

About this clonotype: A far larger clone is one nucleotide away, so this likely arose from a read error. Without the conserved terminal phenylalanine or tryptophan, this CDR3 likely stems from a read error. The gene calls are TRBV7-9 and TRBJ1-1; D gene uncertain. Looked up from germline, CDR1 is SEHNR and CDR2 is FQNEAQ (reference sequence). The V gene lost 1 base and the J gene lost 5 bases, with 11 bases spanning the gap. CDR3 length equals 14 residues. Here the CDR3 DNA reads TGTGCCAGCAGCTTAGGGCGGGGTTGGACTGAAGCTTTCCTT. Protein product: CASSLGRGWTEAFL.

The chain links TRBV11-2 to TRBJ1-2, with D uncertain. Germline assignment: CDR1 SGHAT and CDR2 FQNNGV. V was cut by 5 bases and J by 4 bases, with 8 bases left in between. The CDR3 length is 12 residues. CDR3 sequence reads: CASSKDFYGYTF. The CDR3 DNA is TGTGCCAGCAGCAAGGACTTCTATGGCTACACCTTC. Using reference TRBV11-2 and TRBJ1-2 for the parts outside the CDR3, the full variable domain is EAGVAQSPRYKIIEKRQSVAFWCNPISGHATLYWYQQILGQGPKLLIQFQNNGVVDDSQLPKDRFSAERLKGVDSTLKIQPAKLEDSAVYLCASSKDFYGYTFGSGTRLTVV.

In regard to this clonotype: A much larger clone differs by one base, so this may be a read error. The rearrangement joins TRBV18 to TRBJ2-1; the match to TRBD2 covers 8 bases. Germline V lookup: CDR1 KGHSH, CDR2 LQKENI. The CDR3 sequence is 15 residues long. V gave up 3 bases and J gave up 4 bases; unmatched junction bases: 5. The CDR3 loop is CASSPSGGAYNEQFF. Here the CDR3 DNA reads TGTGCCAGCTCACCTTCGGGGGGGGCGTACAATGAGCAGTTCTTC. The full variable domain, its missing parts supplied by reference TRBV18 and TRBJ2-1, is NAGVMQNPRHLVRRRGQEARLRCSPMKGHSHVYWYRQLPEEGLKFMVYLQKENIIDESGMPKERFSAEFPKEGPSILRIQQVVRGDSAAYFCASSPSGGAYNEQFFGPGTRLTVL.

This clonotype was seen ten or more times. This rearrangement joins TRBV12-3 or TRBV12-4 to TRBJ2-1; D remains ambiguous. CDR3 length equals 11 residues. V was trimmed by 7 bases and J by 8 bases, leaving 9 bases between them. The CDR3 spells CASKNWDEQFF. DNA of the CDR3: TGTGCCAGCAAGAATTGGGATGAGCAGTTCTTC.

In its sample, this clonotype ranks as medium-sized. The CDR3 loop reads CASSLLSGELFF. The CDR3 DNA reads TGTGCCAGCAGCTTATTATCCGGGGAGCTGTTTTTT. The rearrangement joins TRBV13 to TRBJ2-2; D is unresolved. The germline V gene encodes CDR1 PRHDT and CDR2 FYEKMQ (reference sequence). The CDR3 has 12 residues. The germline V and J ends were trimmed by 2 bases and 6 bases, with 4 bases remaining between them.

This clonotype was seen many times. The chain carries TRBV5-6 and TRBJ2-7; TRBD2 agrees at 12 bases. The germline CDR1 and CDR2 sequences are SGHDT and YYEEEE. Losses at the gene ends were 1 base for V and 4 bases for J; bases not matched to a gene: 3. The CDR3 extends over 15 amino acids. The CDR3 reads CASSLLAGGPYEQYF. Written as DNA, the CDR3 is TGTGCCAGCAGCTTGCTAGCGGGAGGGCCTTACGAGCAGTACTTC.

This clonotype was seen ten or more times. CDR3 sequence reads: CASSKVKGGGNQPQHF. Written as DNA, the CDR3 is TGTGCCAGTAGTAAAGTCAAAGGGGGTGGCAATCAGCCCCAGCATTTT. This rearrangement joins TRBV19 to TRBJ1-5; maybe TRBD1 (6 bases). The V end lost 4 bases, the J end lost 2 bases, and 15 bases lay between the germline ends. CDR1 is LNHDA and CDR2 is SQIVND in the germline V gene (reference sequence). This CDR3 is built from 16 residues.

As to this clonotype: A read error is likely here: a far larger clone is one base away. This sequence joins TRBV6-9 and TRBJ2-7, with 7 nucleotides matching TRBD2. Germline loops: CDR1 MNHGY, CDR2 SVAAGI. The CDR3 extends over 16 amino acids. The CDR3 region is CASSVGDGRFSYEQCF. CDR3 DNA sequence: TGTGCCAGCAGCGTAGGGGACGGGAGGTTCTCCTACGAGCAGTGCTTC.

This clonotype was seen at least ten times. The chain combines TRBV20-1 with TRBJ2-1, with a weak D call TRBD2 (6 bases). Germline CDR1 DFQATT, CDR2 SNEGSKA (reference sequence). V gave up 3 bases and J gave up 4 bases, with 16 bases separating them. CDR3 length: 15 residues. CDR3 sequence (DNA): TGCAGTGCTAGCCCCGCTAGCGACCCATACAATGAGCAGTTCTTC. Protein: CSASPASDPYNEQFF.

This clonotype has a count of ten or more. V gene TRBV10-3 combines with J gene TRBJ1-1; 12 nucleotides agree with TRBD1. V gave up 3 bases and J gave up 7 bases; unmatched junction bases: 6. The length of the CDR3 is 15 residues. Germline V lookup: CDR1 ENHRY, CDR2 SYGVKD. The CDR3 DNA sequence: TGTGCCATCAGTGACTTAGGGACAGGGGGCATTGAAGCTTTCTTT. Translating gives CAISDLGTGGIEAFF.

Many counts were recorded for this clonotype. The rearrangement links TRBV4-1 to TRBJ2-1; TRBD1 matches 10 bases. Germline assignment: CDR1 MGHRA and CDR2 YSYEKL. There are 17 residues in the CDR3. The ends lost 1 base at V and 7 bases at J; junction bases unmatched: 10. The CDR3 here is CASSQGRWDRGKNEQFF. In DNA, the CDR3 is TGCGCCAGCAGCCAAGGCCGTTGGGACAGGGGTAAGAATGAGCAGTTCTTC.